Below, one T cell receptor (beta chain) is given with its context. It lacks a known antigen. No quality values exist for individual bases; no much larger clone is one base distant. The sample belongs to a study of identifying expanded T cells in peripheral blood (dated by TCRdb to between 2018 and 2021). Notes on the research overall: Technical replicates were generated by sequencing separate aliquots of the same genomic DNA pool, and four replicates were compared pairwise.

The germline V gene encodes CDR1 MGHDK and CDR2 SYGVNS. Trimming takes 3 bases off V and 13 bases off J; junction bases not matched to a gene: 14. Including cysteine and phenylalanine, the CDR3 has 15 amino acids. Only the CDR3 DNA is retained, 45 bases long and in frame from the first base. The immunoSEQ Assay, which relies on bias-controlled multiplex PCR amplification of genomic DNA, was used to profile TCRbeta CDR3 regions. The authors' analysis ran thus. To quantify the absolute abundance of each unique TCRbeta CDR3 region, the sequences were collapsed and filtered. Differential abundance was tested with a binomial (Fisher-equivalent) model and with a beta-binomial model adding time-dependent variance fitted from healthy donors. Clones with fewer than 5 combined templates were excluded, and clones with Benjamini-Hochberg FDR below 0.01 were called differentially abundant. Beta-binomial variance was modeled as a function of total template count across the two samples using the form v = (b*log(k)+a)^2. The clones in this table, taken by TCRdb from immuneACCESS, are in-frame only. Not every clone is retained; where verified, under half of the shortfall comes from an unresolved V gene, and the cause of the rest is unknown. That table gives V, J and clone size, and the DNA gave D and trimming. The sample table shows 95,000 to 100,000 clones, and around 88% are seen once. The ten largest clones take up about a sixth of the sample.

Overall study results and their limits: The authors expected biological variance in healthy repertoires might increase further over much longer intervals such as months to years. Across all healthy donors, variance in clone template counts between approximately two-week samples was found to increase significantly with total template count. Across all healthy-donor time intervals, the beta-binomial model significantly lowered both the number of clones called differentially abundant and the false-positive rate. Between technical replicates the binomial model flagged around 1.2 differentially abundant clones, whereas over about 2 weeks the binomial model flagged about 16.4 and over approximately 4 weeks approximately 20.

During the collection period, no immune events, such as infections, were documented for the healthy donors. Blood repertoires from healthy donors were used as a training cohort for calibrating time-dependent variance in a beta-binomial model of differential abundance of T-cell clones. The training cohort was composed of about 10 healthy donors, 3 female and 7 male. On average the donors were 43 years old, and their ages spanned roughly 29 to 64 years. Whole blood from each healthy donor was obtained from a commercial supplier and was collected at three time points roughly 13 days apart. Genomic DNA was extracted from unsorted whole blood for immunosequencing.

The sequenced material came from blood. The rearrangement joined TRBV25-1 to TRBJ1-1; 10 central bases correspond to TRBD1. The sequence came from a person aged 18 to 75 in good health. The nucleotides read TGTGCCAGCAGTGACGATACGGTGCGGGGGACAGGGGTTTTCTTT. It encodes CASSDDTVRGTGVFF.